Each of the 10 T cell receptor beta chains below was sequenced from the same sample in a study of cytomegalovirus exposure and HLA in healthy donors. Clones were read by immunoSEQ multiplex PCR, and TCRdb kept only the in-frame ones, dropping some. The sample yields some 170,000 clones, about 86% seen once. The sample taken for sequencing was PBMCs. The receptors were gathered from a woman aged 18 to 35 in good health and CMV-seronegative.

This clone appeared a single time. The J gene is TRBJ2-4, the V gene TRBV4-3; a possible D gene is TRBD2 (5 bases). Trimming cost V 0 bases and J 2 bases, with 14 bases left between them. The germline gives CDR1 LGHNA, CDR2 YSLEER. The CDR3 has 17 amino acids. CDR3 residues: CASSQDISRETKNIQYF. Written as DNA, the CDR3 is TGCGCCAGCAGCCAAGATATCTCAAGGGAGACCAAAAACATTCAGTACTTC.

This clone was seen just once. This sequence joins TRBV5-1 and TRBJ1-1, with TRBD1 identical over 9 bases. The V and J ends lost 3 bases and 11 bases, in that order; junction bases with no gene match: 11. From germline, CDR1 is SGHRS and CDR2 YFSETQ. This CDR3 spans 14 amino acids. CDR3 nucleotide sequence: TGCGCCAGCAGCTCCAATACAGGGGGCGCATGGGCTTTCTTT. Its protein product is CASSSNTGGAWAFF.

CDR3 region: CASSGTGDLLSYEQYF. The CDR3 nucleotides read TGTGCCAGCAGTGGGACAGGGGACCTTCTCTCCTACGAGCAGTACTTC. The V call is TRBV6-1, the J call TRBJ2-7; 9 bases agree with TRBD1. The length of the CDR3 is 16 residues. Germline V gene lookup returns CDR1 MNHNS and CDR2 SASEGT. V lost 4 bases and J lost 0; bases outside the gene matches: 7.

The genes are TRBV2 and TRBJ1-1; no firm D call. Trimming cost V 5 bases and J 1 base, with 2 bases left between them. The CDR3 covers 11 residues. Germline CDR1 is SNHLY and CDR2 is FYNNEI. The CDR3 loop reads CASSRNTEAFF. The CDR3 nucleotides read TGTGCCAGCAGTCGGAACACTGAAGCTTTCTTT.

This clone was observed a few times. This chain uses TRBV7-9 with TRBJ1-1; no clear D. Germline V lookup: CDR1 SEHNR, CDR2 FQNEAQ (reference sequence). V lost 5 bases, J lost 6 bases, and 13 bases lay in between. The CDR3 runs 13 residues. The CDR3 DNA reads TGTGCCAGCAGCGTGGCCCTTACCGCTGAAGCTTTCTTT. Protein: CASSVALTAEAFF.

The chain recombines TRBV30 with TRBJ1-5; tentatively, D is TRBD1 (5 bases). Germline CDR1 and CDR2: GTSNPN and SVGIG (reference sequence). Trimming shortened V by 2 bases and J by 6 bases, and 20 bases separated the two germline ends. The CDR3 contains 16 residues. Here the CDR3 reads CAWSRTPYTGPQPQHF. The CDR3 nucleotides read TGTGCCTGGAGTAGGACACCCTACACAGGACCTCAGCCCCAGCATTTT.

The CDR3 DNA sequence: TGCGCCAGCAGCCATGATAAGGGGACAGGGTCCTACGAGCAGTACTTC. Its translation: CASSHDKGTGSYEQYF. This chain joins TRBV4-1 and TRBJ2-7; 9 nucleotides align to TRBD1. Germline V gives CDR1 MGHRA, CDR2 YSYEKL. Trimming removed 3 bases from V and 1 base from J; junction bases left unmatched: 7. The CDR3 totals 16 residues.

The chain joins TRBV15 to TRBJ2-1; D possibly corresponds to TRBD1 (5 bases). The CDR3 length is 14 residues. Germline CDR1 is LNHNV and CDR2 is YYDKDF (reference sequence). Trimming shortened V by 8 bases and J by 1 base, and 12 bases separated the two germline ends. In DNA form, the CDR3 reads TGTGCCACCGGGGCAGAGTTGTCCTACAATGAGCAGTTCTTC. It yields the protein CATGAELSYNEQFF.

This clone was recorded once. J is TRBJ2-5 and V is TRBV2, with D perhaps TRBD2 (6 bases). The CDR3 contains 14 residues. Trimming cost V 4 bases and J 5 bases, with 14 bases left between them. Germline CDR1 reads SNHLY; CDR2 reads FYNNEI. The CDR3 reads CASSGPAGRETQYF. The CDR3, as DNA: TGTGCCAGCAGTGGACCAGCGGGTAGGGAGACCCAGTACTTC.

The V gene is TRBV19, the J gene TRBJ1-2; possibly TRBD1 for D (6 bases). V lost 0 bases, J lost 7 bases, and 18 bases lay in between. Germline lookup yields CDR1 LNHDA and CDR2 SQIVND (reference sequence). CDR3 length equals 16 residues. The CDR3 bases are TGTGCCAGTAGTATAGAATGGAGTGCGGGGGCGCGTGGCTACACCTTC. As protein: CASSIEWSAGARGYTF.